The subject of this entry is one T cell receptor beta chain. Its specificity is unknown. TCRdb reprocessed the 5' RACE reads with MiXCR, giving one entry per CDR3 protein. The table has hundreds of thousands of distinct CDR3 sequences, around 20% seen once. This record comes from a study of T-cell memory formation after mild COVID-19. Study-wide points: The study found balanced CD4/CD8 in clones contracting day 15 to 85 and a CD4+ lean in later expanders. Certain responding clones were present in pre-infection memory, suggesting participation of cross-reactive memory. CM and EM subsets held most contracting CD4+ clones; EMRA held CD8+ ones.

The sample comprised PBMCs or a T cell subset sorted from them (not recorded which). This sequence was found in an adult woman who had mild COVID-19 (a few samples of this study predate the infection). Cell type and time point are not known.

The DNA for the CDR3 is TGTGCCAGTAGTTCGGGCCTAGGCAGACACAATGAGCAGTTCTTC. Protein product: CASSSGLGRHNEQFF. This chain uses TRBV19 with TRBJ2-1, with D unresolved. This CDR3 spans 15 amino acids. Trimming cost V 5 bases and J 5 bases, with 16 bases left between them. Germline values: CDR1 LNHDA, CDR2 SQIVND (reference sequence).